This record concerns one T cell receptor (beta chain) sequence. What it recognizes is unknown. Libraries were prepared by immunoSEQ multiplex PCR; TCRdb keeps only in-frame clonotypes and omits some of them. Counted here are hundreds of thousands of clones, around 90% occurring once; the ten biggest clones make up 15% to 20%. These data are taken from a study of shared clonotypes between healthy human individuals. Study context: Each donor's CD8 memory used one plate, CD8 naive two, each CD4 subset three.

Study-level results: Around 5% was the fraction of naive CD4 clonotypes found shared across four donors. Sampling was confined to blood; repertoires within tissues likely differ.

Researchers reported that CD8 memory united CD45RO+ cells with CCR7-negative CD45RA+ TemRA cells. This CDR3 contains 17 residues. The germline gives CDR1 SEHNR, CDR2 FQNEAQ (reference sequence). With V trimmed by 2 bases and J by 4 bases, 12 bases remained unmatched. The chain carries TRBV7-9 and TRBJ1-2, with 8 bases lining up with TRBD1. The sequencing input was memory CD8+ T cells sorted from blood. Subset: CD45RO+ cells pooled with CCR7-negative TemRA cells. The receptor was derived from a man aged 18-30 years in good health. The CDR3 region is CASSLPARTGSVYGYTF. The CDR3 nucleotides read TGTGCCAGCAGCTTACCAGCAAGGACAGGGAGCGTCTATGGCTACACCTTC.